This is a list of T cell receptor beta chains from one sample in a study of blood T cell repertoires in COVID-19. Repertoires were generated with immunoSEQ multiplex PCR, while TCRdb's copy carries only in-frame clones and drops some. Counted here are 130,000 or so clones, roughly 81% occurring once; the ten biggest clones make up roughly 13%. Input material: peripheral blood. These receptors were obtained from a human donor in a cohort sampled during active COVID-19. Each CDR3 is given with its conserved first and last residue. A D gene is named only where the DNA matches it firmly. Rows give clone size only sometimes, using once, few, many, or a class for an expanded clone.

cdr3_aa	cdr3_nt	d_call	v_call	j_call	clone_size
CASSQAGLYSGNTIYF	TGTGCCAGCAGCCAAGCAGGGCTCTACTCTGGAAACACCATATATTTT	.	TRBV14	TRBJ1-3	.
CASSDSNTGELFF	TGTGCCAGCAGCGACAGCAACACCGGGGAGCTGTTTTTT	.	TRBV7-8	TRBJ2-2	.
CASSVTASGGANEQFF	TGTGCCAGCAGCGTAACCGCAAGCGGGGGGGCCAATGAGCAGTTCTTC	TRBD2	TRBV9	TRBJ2-1	.
CASSFGTGGFNQPQHF	TGCGCCAGCAGCTTCGGGACAGGGGGCTTCAATCAGCCCCAGCATTTT	TRBD1	TRBV5-1	TRBJ1-5	once
CASSRDRETQYF	TGTGCCAGCAGTCGGGACAGAGAGACCCAGTACTTC	TRBD1	TRBV12-3/TRBV12-4	TRBJ2-5	few
CASSEGPGQGNTEAFF	TGTGCCAGCAGTGAAGGGCCGGGACAGGGGAACACTGAAGCTTTCTTT	TRBD1	TRBV6-1	TRBJ1-1	.
CASSRTSSYEQYF	TGCGCCAGCAGCAGGACAAGCTCCTACGAGCAGTACTTC	.	TRBV5-1	TRBJ2-7	once
CASSEAQGESNYGYTF	TGTGCCAGCAGTGAAGCGCAGGGGGAATCTAACTATGGCTACACCTTC	TRBD1	TRBV6-1	TRBJ1-2	medium-sized
CASSYSGQGTGNTIYF	TGTGCCAGCAGTTACTCCGGGCAGGGCACTGGAAACACCATATATTTT	.	TRBV6-5	TRBJ1-3	.
CASSGTGIYEQYF	TGTGCCAGCAGTGGGACAGGGATTTACGAGCAGTACTTC	TRBD1	TRBV28	TRBJ2-7	.
CASSAAAKETQYF	TGCGCCAGCAGTGCGGCAGCGAAAGAGACCCAGTACTTC	.	TRBV10-1	TRBJ2-5	once
CASSLGHTQETQYF	TGTGCCAGCAGCTTAGGGCACACGCAAGAGACCCAGTACTTC	.	TRBV7-8	TRBJ2-5	once
CASSPQTSGVPDTQYF	TGTGCCAGCAGCCCCCAGACTAGCGGGGTCCCGGATACGCAGTATTTT	TRBD2	TRBV7-8	TRBJ2-3	.
CASSTGTSATQYF	TGTGCCAGCAGTACCGGGACTAGCGCTACGCAGTATTTT	TRBD2	TRBV12-3/TRBV12-4	TRBJ2-3	.
CASSVRSSGNTIYF	TGTGCCAGTAGTGTTCGTAGCTCTGGAAACACCATATATTTT	.	TRBV19	TRBJ1-3	.
CASSLGAGTGVGNEQFF	TGTGCCAGCAGCTTGGGGGCCGGGACAGGGGTAGGCAATGAGCAGTTCTTC	TRBD1	TRBV5-4	TRBJ2-1	.
CASSLNGATEAFF	TGTGCCAGCAGCTTAAATGGGGCAACTGAAGCTTTCTTT	.	TRBV11-2	TRBJ1-1	.
CASSLTRGGAEAFF	TGCGCCAGCAGCTTGACAAGAGGAGGGGCTGAAGCTTTCTTT	.	TRBV5-1	TRBJ1-1	once
CASSGVGGPDTQYF	TGTGCCAGCTCAGGTGTGGGGGGACCAGATACGCAGTATTTT	.	TRBV18	TRBJ2-3	.
CASSPTSGTTGTDTQYF	TGCGCCAGCAGCCCTACTTCCGGGACTACAGGCACAGATACGCAGTATTTT	TRBD2	TRBV5-1	TRBJ2-3	.
CASSEGLAGTDTQYF	TGCGCCAGCAGTGAGGGACTAGCGGGGACAGATACGCAGTATTTT	TRBD2	TRBV10-1	TRBJ2-3	once
CASSDLRSRWDGYTF	TGTGCCAGCAGTGACCTGAGGAGCAGATGGGATGGCTACACCTTC	.	TRBV2	TRBJ1-2	.
CASSQDDRGDAAQYF	TGCGCCAGCAGCCAGGACGACAGGGGAGACGCAGCCCAGTACTTC	TRBD1	TRBV4-1	TRBJ2-5	.